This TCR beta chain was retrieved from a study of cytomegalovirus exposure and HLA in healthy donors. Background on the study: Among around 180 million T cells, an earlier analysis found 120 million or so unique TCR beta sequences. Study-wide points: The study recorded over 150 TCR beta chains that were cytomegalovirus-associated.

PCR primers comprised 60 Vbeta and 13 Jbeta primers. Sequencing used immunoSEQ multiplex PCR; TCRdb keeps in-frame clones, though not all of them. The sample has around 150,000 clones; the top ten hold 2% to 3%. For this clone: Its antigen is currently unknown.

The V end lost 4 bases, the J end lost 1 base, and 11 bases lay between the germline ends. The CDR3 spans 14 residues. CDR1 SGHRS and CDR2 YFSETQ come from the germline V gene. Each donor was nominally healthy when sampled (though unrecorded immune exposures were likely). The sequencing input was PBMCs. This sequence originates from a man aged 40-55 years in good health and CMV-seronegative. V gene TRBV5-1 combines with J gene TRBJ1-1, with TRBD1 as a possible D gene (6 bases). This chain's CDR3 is CASSKTGQNTEAFF. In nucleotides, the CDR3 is TGCGCCAGCAGCAAAACGGGACAGAACACTGAAGCTTTCTTT. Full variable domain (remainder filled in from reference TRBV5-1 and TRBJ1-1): KAGVTQTPRYLIKTRGQQVTLSCSPISGHRSVSWYQQTPGQGLQFLFEYFSETQRNKGNFPGRFSGRQFSNSRSEMNVSTLELGDSALYLCASSKTGQNTEAFFGQGTRLTVV.